This T cell receptor beta chain was sequenced in a study of CD8 T cells in ankylosing spondylitis. Comment on this clonotype: Its antigen remains unidentified.

MiXCR, run by TCRdb on the 5' RACE reads, gives a single entry per CDR3 protein. The repertoire holds more than 650,000 distinct CDR3 sequences, 12% seen once, with roughly 0.51% in the top ten. Study-wide results and caveats: Apparently characteristic of ankylosing spondylitis blood was a TCR beta motif (eight highly homologous variants).

This CDR3 region has 16 residues. V shed 2 bases and J shed 1 base, with 12 bases lying between them. Per the germline V gene, CDR1 is MNHEY and CDR2 is SVGAGI. Material for sequencing was blood, either unsorted or a sorted T cell fraction (not recorded which). This clonotype was sampled from a male donor with ankylosing spondylitis. The V call is TRBV6-5, the J call TRBJ2-1; the D gene is possibly TRBD2 (7 bases). CDR3 loop: CASSYEGGRSYNEQFF. The CDR3 nucleotides read TGTGCCAGCAGTTACGAGGGGGGGCGGTCCTACAATGAGCAGTTCTTC.